These 21 T cell receptor beta chains originate from one sample sequenced in a study of cytomegalovirus exposure and HLA in healthy donors. PCR was performed using 60 Vbeta and 13 Jbeta primers. Repertoires were generated with immunoSEQ multiplex PCR, while TCRdb's copy carries only in-frame clones and drops some. The sample has 150,000 to 200,000 clones; about 75% are singletons. The sample was PBMCs. Receptors originate from a woman aged 40 to 50 in good health and CMV-seropositive.

The chain joins TRBV27 to TRBJ1-1; 9 positions agree with TRBD1. Trimming cost V 6 bases and J 5 bases; bases outside gene matches: 4. Germline assignment: CDR1 MNHEY and CDR2 SMNVEV (reference sequence). The CDR3 spans 13 residues. The CDR3 DNA follows: TGTGCCAGCAGCTGGGACAGGGAAACTGAAGCTTTCTTT. Translated, it gives CASSWDRETEAFF.

This sequence joins TRBV28 and TRBJ1-6; 7 bases line up with TRBD1. V lost 3 bases, J lost 10 bases, and 9 bases stayed unmatched. Germline V gene sequence: CDR1 MDHEN, CDR2 SYDVKM. This CDR3 comprises 15 residues. The CDR3 loop is CASSFPQGVGSPLHF. The CDR3 DNA follows: TGTGCCAGCAGTTTCCCTCAGGGGGTAGGGTCACCCCTCCACTTT.

As DNA, the CDR3 is TGTGCCAGCAGTGTTACATCGTACGAGCAGTACTTC. This gives the protein CASSVTSYEQYF. The genes are TRBV2 and TRBJ2-7; D gene uncertain. Germline CDR1 is SNHLY and CDR2 is FYNNEI. CDR3 length equals 12 residues. The V gene lost 4 bases and the J gene lost 4 bases, with 8 bases spanning the gap.

This clone occurred a few times. The V gene is TRBV5-1, the J gene TRBJ1-6; 7 bases line up with TRBD1. Germline CDR1 SGHRS, CDR2 YFSETQ. This CDR3 has 14 residues. Losses at the gene ends were 2 bases for V and 7 bases for J; bases not matched to a gene: 3. CDR3 DNA: TGCGCCAGCAGCTTTGGACAGGACAATTCACCCCTCCACTTT. As protein: CASSFGQDNSPLHF. The whole variable domain, remainder taken from reference TRBV5-1 and TRBJ1-6, is KAGVTQTPRYLIKTRGQQVTLSCSPISGHRSVSWYQQTPGQGLQFLFEYFSETQRNKGNFPGRFSGRQFSNSRSEMNVSTLELGDSALYLCASSFGQDNSPLHFGNGTRLTVT.

The chain has TRBV7-8 and TRBJ1-2; 10 bases align to TRBD1. The V gene end was trimmed by 5 bases and the J gene end by 6 bases; junction bases not matched to a gene: 12. The CDR3 length is 16 residues. Germline CDR1 and CDR2: SGHVS and FQNEAQ. In DNA form, the CDR3 reads TGTGCCAGCAGCCGAATCGGGACAGGGGATGGCAATGGCTACACCTTC. Its translation is CASSRIGTGDGNGYTF.

The chain has TRBV28 and TRBJ1-2; 8 nucleotides match TRBD1. After removal of 3 bases from V and 5 bases from J, the junction contained 5 bases not matched to a gene. The germline V gene encodes CDR1 MDHEN and CDR2 SYDVKM. This CDR3 is built from 14 residues. This CDR3 is CASSLGQGAYGYTF. CDR3 DNA: TGTGCCAGCAGTTTGGGTCAGGGGGCGTATGGCTACACCTTC.

DNA of the CDR3: TGTGCCAGCAGCCAAGGGAGGGACACCCCTACTGAAGCTTTCTTT. It translates to CASSQGRDTPTEAFF. V is TRBV6-1 and J is TRBJ1-1, with D possibly being TRBD1 (6 bases). V shed 6 bases and J shed 5 bases, with 19 bases lying between them. This CDR3 has 15 amino acids. The germline V gene has CDR1 MNHNS and CDR2 SASEGT.

CDR3: CASSVSGGSNQPQHF. For the CDR3, the DNA is TGTGCCAGCAGCGTAAGCGGAGGTAGCAATCAGCCCCAGCATTTT. The chain is built from TRBV9 and TRBJ1-5; D not resolved. V lost 1 base and J 0 bases, leaving 8 bases between the germline ends. Germline V CDR1 and CDR2: SGDLS, YYNGEE. This CDR3 region has 15 residues.

This clone was found a few times. The J gene is TRBJ2-2, the V gene TRBV19; a weak D match, TRBD2 (5 bases). CDR3 size: 15 residues. The ends were cut back, 11 bases at V and 1 base at J, with 17 bases in the middle. Germline CDR1 reads LNHDA; CDR2 reads SQIVND (reference sequence). The CDR3 sequence: CASKRRTQNTGELFF. The CDR3 coding sequence is TGTGCCTCTAAGCGGCGGACTCAGAACACCGGGGAGCTGTTTTTT.

The chain employs TRBV7-2 and TRBJ2-1; a weak D match, TRBD1 (5 bases). V lost 2 bases and J lost 6, with 17 bases in between. The CDR3 is 16 residues long. CDR1 is SGHTA, CDR2 FQGNSA, per germline. DNA for the CDR3: TGTGCCAGCAGCTTACAAGCACAGGTTTCGGTCAATGAGCAGTTCTTC. This encodes CASSLQAQVSVNEQFF.

In the case of this clone: At one end, the junction sequence differs from germline, possibly due to a read error. The gene calls are TRBV5-8 and TRBJ2-5, with D possibly matching TRBD1 (5 bases). CDR3 length: 15 amino acids. The germline CDR1 and CDR2 sequences are SGHTS and YDEGEE. The CDR3 DNA reads as TGTGCCAGCAGCTTGGGGTCTGCCCTGTCAAGGGGTCAGAACTTC. Encoded protein: CASSLGSALSRGQNF.

CDR3 DNA: TGTGCCAGCAGGTATAAGTCCCCTCTAGCGGGAGTAAGGACCGGGGAGCTGTTTTTT. As protein: CASRYKSPLAGVRTGELFF. The chain joins TRBV21-1 to TRBJ2-2; the table's TRBD2 call for D was not verified on the DNA. TRBV21-1 is shown as a pseudogene. This CDR3 is 19 amino acids long.

The chain combines TRBV5-4 with TRBJ2-1; the match to TRBD2 covers 11 bases. Looked up from germline, CDR1 is SGHNT and CDR2 is YYREEE (reference sequence). The junction had 7 bases not matched to a gene; V was cut back by 4 bases and J by 4 bases. There are 16 residues in the CDR3. Here the CDR3 DNA reads TGTGCCAGCAGCCTTGAACTAGCGGGAGATTACAATGAGCAGTTCTTC. Translation: CASSLELAGDYNEQFF.

The CDR3 region has the DNA TGTGCCAGCAGTTCAACCGGGACCAGGGGTCCCTATGGCTACACCTTC. It codes for CASSSTGTRGPYGYTF. J is TRBJ1-2 and V is TRBV6-5; D might be TRBD1 (6 bases). From germline, CDR1 is MNHEY and CDR2 SVGAGI. V lost 4 bases to trimming and J lost 4 bases, with 19 bases between them. The CDR3 totals 16 residues.

The chain is built from TRBV10-1 and TRBJ2-3; D is perhaps TRBD1 (5 bases). CDR1 and CDR2 from the germline V gene are WNHNN and SYGVQD (reference sequence). Trimming stripped 7 bases from V and 4 bases from J, with 9 bases between. The CDR3 is made up of 12 amino acids. DNA for the CDR3: TGCGCCAGCACCTCAGGGCCAGATACGCAGTATTTT. This translates into CASTSGPDTQYF.

As to this clone: Other DNA sequences in this specimen translate into the identical CDR3. V gene TRBV7-2 combines with J gene TRBJ1-5; 9 nucleotides line up with TRBD1. The germline CDR1 and CDR2 sequences are SGHTA and FQGNSA. This CDR3 spans 14 amino acids. The ends lost 5 bases at V and 6 bases at J; junction bases unmatched: 5. For the CDR3, the DNA is TGTGCCAGCAGCCCGGGACAGGGCAGTCAGCCCCAGCATTTT. Amino acids: CASSPGQGSQPQHF. The full variable domain, in which reference TRBV7-2 and TRBJ1-5 provide the parts outside the CDR3, is GAGVSQSPSNKVTEKGKDVELRCDPISGHTALYWYRQSLGQGLEFLIYFQGNSAPDKSGLPSDRFSAERTGGSVSTLTIQRTQQEDSAVYLCASSPGQGSQPQHFGDGTRLSIL.

The rearrangement joins TRBV19 to TRBJ1-1; D possibly corresponds to TRBD1 (6 bases). Trimming took 3 bases from V and 1 from J, leaving 9 bases between them. CDR1 is LNHDA, CDR2 SQIVND, per germline (reference sequence). The CDR3 covers 14 residues. The CDR3 DNA follows: TGTGCCAGTAGTATGAGGACAGCGAACACTGAAGCTTTCTTT. Residues: CASSMRTANTEAFF.

Note on this clone: A read error may account for a junction end that differs from germline. J is TRBJ2-7 and V is TRBV28, with 8 bases that match TRBD1. The CDR3 totals 13 residues. CDR1 MDHEN and CDR2 SYDVKM come from the germline V gene. CDR3 residues: CASSPGGSHEQYF. CDR3 in DNA: TGTGCCAGCAGCCCAGGGGGCTCCCACGAGCAGTACTTC.

This clone was detected a few times. The V call is TRBV10-3, the J call TRBJ2-7; the match to TRBD2 covers 11 bases. Germline loops: CDR1 ENHRY, CDR2 SYGVKD. The V and J ends lost 3 bases and 4 bases, in that order; junction bases with no gene match: 14. This CDR3 is 18 amino acids long. In nucleotides, the CDR3 is TGTGCCATCAGTGATCTCGGAAGACTAGCGGGGTCCGCATACGAGCAGTACTTC. It translates to CAISDLGRLAGSAYEQYF.

In its sample, this clone was seen a few times. The genes are TRBV2 and TRBJ2-7, with TRBD1 identical over 7 bases. CDR1 and CDR2 (germline): SNHLY, FYNNEI. The CDR3 loop spans 13 amino acids. Losses at the gene ends were 6 bases for V and 4 bases for J; bases not matched to a gene: 6. CDR3: CASRKGAEYEQYF. CDR3 bases: TGTGCCAGCAGAAAGGGGGCTGAGTACGAGCAGTACTTC.

The chain joins TRBV18 to TRBJ1-5, with 9 bases that match TRBD1. The CDR3 runs to 16 residues. CDR1 KGHSH and CDR2 LQKENI come from the germline V gene. V lost 5 bases to trimming and J lost 2 bases; unmatched junction nucleotides: 7. The chain's CDR3 is CASSTQGAAGNQPQHF. The CDR3 DNA follows: TGTGCCAGCTCAACACAGGGGGCTGCGGGCAATCAGCCCCAGCATTTT.